The 30 T cell receptor beta chains listed next were all sequenced from one sample in a study of blood T cell repertoires in COVID-19. Only in-frame clones appear in the TCRdb table, and some are missing; sequencing was by immunoSEQ multiplex PCR. This table holds hundreds of thousands of clones, 88% found once. The sample consisted of PBMCs or T cells enriched from blood (not recorded which). These receptors all stem from a woman between 45 and 60 years old who had recovered from COVID-19.

The chain is built from TRBV2 and TRBJ2-7; D possibly corresponds to TRBD2 (6 bases). This CDR3 is 17 amino acids long. Trimming removed 6 bases at V and 0 bases at J, with 21 bases between. Germline-derived CDR1 and CDR2 are SNHLY and FYNNEI. CDR3 region: CASRLEGPLGSSYEQYF. The CDR3, as DNA: TGTGCCAGCAGGTTGGAGGGGCCCCTGGGATCCTCCTACGAGCAGTACTTC.

The rearrangement joins TRBV28 to TRBJ2-1, with 13 bases identical to TRBD2. J lost 9 bases, V lost 5 bases, and 10 bases had no gene match. Germline V CDR1 and CDR2: MDHEN, SYDVKM. The CDR3 runs to 16 residues. DNA of the CDR3: TGTGCCAGCAGTCTCGCCGGGACTAGCGGGATGGCTGAGCAGTTCTTC. Translation gives CASSLAGTSGMAEQFF.

The sample holds one count of this clone. The chain links TRBV28 to TRBJ2-1; 8 nucleotides match TRBD2. V was pared by 2 bases and J by 10 bases, with 7 bases of the junction left unmatched. Germline lookup yields CDR1 MDHEN and CDR2 SYDVKM. This CDR3 has 14 residues. CDR3 in amino acids: CASSLPAGALEQFF. The CDR3 DNA reads TGTGCCAGCAGTTTACCAGCGGGAGCCTTGGAGCAGTTCTTC.

V usage is TRBV6-5 and J usage is TRBJ2-7; 7 bases are a match to TRBD2. Germline V gives CDR1 MNHEY, CDR2 SVGAGI. This CDR3 is built from 13 residues. The junction had 8 bases not matched to a gene; V was cut back by 10 bases and J by 2 bases. As DNA, the CDR3 is TGTGCCACTAAGCGGGACGGTACCTACGAGCAGTACTTC. Encoded protein: CATKRDGTYEQYF.

The genes are TRBV7-2 and TRBJ1-3; 9 bases are a match to TRBD1. V trimming: 5 bases; J trimming: 3 bases; junction bases outside the gene matches: 5. Germline V gene lookup returns CDR1 SGHTA and CDR2 FQGNSA. The CDR3 length is 15 residues. The CDR3 is CASSLQGANGNTIYF. Written as DNA, the CDR3 is TGTGCCAGCAGCCTACAGGGGGCAAATGGAAACACCATATATTTT. Filled out from reference TRBV7-2 and TRBJ1-3, the complete variable domain reads GAGVSQSPSNKVTEKGKDVELRCDPISGHTALYWYRQSLGQGLEFLIYFQGNSAPDKSGLPSDRFSAERTGGSVSTLTIQRTQQEDSAVYLCASSLQGANGNTIYFGEGSWLTVV.

The chain employs TRBV6-5 and TRBJ1-2; 8 bases align to TRBD1. The CDR3 extends over 15 amino acids. The ends lost 0 bases at V and 2 bases at J; junction bases unmatched: 2. The V gene's germline CDR1 is MNHEY and CDR2 SVGAGI. The CDR3 region is CASSYSRGLNYGYTF. Written as DNA, the CDR3 is TGTGCCAGCAGTTACTCCAGGGGGCTCAACTATGGCTACACCTTC.

This chain connects TRBV28 to TRBJ2-1; 10 bases fit TRBD2. Germline V gene lookup returns CDR1 MDHEN and CDR2 SYDVKM. The CDR3 extends over 13 amino acids. J lost 8 bases, V lost 7 bases, and 5 bases had no gene match. CDR3 sequence: CASTPSGSHEQFF. In DNA form, the CDR3 reads TGTGCCAGCACCCCTAGCGGGAGCCATGAGCAGTTCTTC.

This chain links TRBV28 with TRBJ1-6, with 8 bases matching TRBD1. The germline CDR1 and CDR2 sequences are MDHEN and SYDVKM. CDR3 length: 17 amino acids. The J segment lost 10 bases and the V segment lost 6 bases, leaving 17 bases of the junction unmatched. CDR3 nucleotides: TGTGCCAGCAGCGAAGCGTCAGGGGGCGGCTTTGGATCACCCCTCCACTTT. Translation: CASSEASGGGFGSPLHF. Full variable domain (remainder filled in from reference TRBV28 and TRBJ1-6): DVKVTQSSRYLVKRTGEKVFLECVQDMDHENMFWYRQDPGLGLRLIYFSYDVKMKEKGDIPEGYSVSREKKERFSLILESASTNQTSMYLCASSEASGGGFGSPLHFGNGTRLTVT.

This rearrangement joins TRBV5-1 to TRBJ1-1; no definite D call. The V end was cut by 4 bases, the J end by 0 bases, with 7 bases between. The CDR3 extends over 13 amino acids. In germline, CDR1 is SGHRS, CDR2 YFSETQ. The CDR3 protein is CASSPYMNTEAFF. The CDR3 DNA reads as TGCGCCAGCAGCCCATACATGAACACTGAAGCTTTCTTT. The full variable domain, in which reference TRBV5-1 and TRBJ1-1 provide the parts outside the CDR3, is KAGVTQTPRYLIKTRGQQVTLSCSPISGHRSVSWYQQTPGQGLQFLFEYFSETQRNKGNFPGRFSGRQFSNSRSEMNVSTLELGDSALYLCASSPYMNTEAFFGQGTRLTVV.

This sequence joins TRBV15 and TRBJ1-6; 7 bases align to TRBD1. This CDR3 is built from 19 residues. Germline trimming cut 0 bases from V and 0 bases from J; bases unmatched to any gene: 8. Germline assignment: CDR1 LNHNV and CDR2 YYDKDF (reference sequence). The CDR3 DNA follows: TGTGCCACCAGCAGAGATTCCGACACAGGGGTCTCCTATAATTCACCCCTCCACTTT. Translated, it gives CATSRDSDTGVSYNSPLHF.

This chain uses TRBV7-6 with TRBJ1-1; D gene uncertain. In germline, CDR1 is SGHVS, CDR2 FNYEAQ. V was clipped by 1 base and J by 0 bases, with 9 bases between them. The CDR3 length is 15 residues. CDR3 DNA sequence: TGTGCCAGCAGCTTAGTCCCACAGATGAACACTGAAGCTTTCTTT. It encodes CASSLVPQMNTEAFF.

The V gene is TRBV7-9, the J gene TRBJ1-6; D is possibly TRBD1 (5 bases). The CDR3 consists of 17 residues. The ends were cut back, 0 bases at V and 3 bases at J, with 12 bases in the middle. Germline V gene sequence: CDR1 SEHNR, CDR2 FQNEAQ (reference sequence). CDR3 coding DNA: TGTGCCAGCAGCTTAGCTCCGCCAGGGAACTATAATTCACCCCTCCACTTT. It yields the protein CASSLAPPGNYNSPLHF. Together with reference TRBV7-9 and TRBJ1-6, the CDR3 gives the full variable domain: DTGVSQNPRHKITKRGQNVTFRCDPISEHNRLYWYRQTLGQGPEFLTYFQNEAQLEKSRLLSDRFSAERPKGSFSTLEIQRTEQGDSAMYLCASSLAPPGNYNSPLHFGNGTRLTVT.

V is TRBV4-2 and J is TRBJ1-2; tentatively, D is TRBD1 (5 bases). V lost 3 bases, J lost 6 bases, and 20 bases lay in between. The CDR3 length is 16 residues. The germline gives CDR1 LGHNA, CDR2 YNFKEQ. The CDR3 spells CASSQAVNRREDGYTF. The CDR3 bases are TGTGCCAGCAGCCAGGCCGTCAACAGGAGGGAGGATGGCTACACCTTC.

The rearrangement uses TRBV2 and TRBJ1-2; weak D call: TRBD1 (5 bases). Germline V gives CDR1 SNHLY, CDR2 FYNNEI. Trimming pared 0 bases from V and 4 bases from J, leaving 12 bases between. The CDR3 has 15 residues. CDR3: CASSEALGRSYGYTF. CDR3 DNA: TGTGCCAGCAGTGAAGCGCTGGGGCGGAGCTATGGCTACACCTTC.

The chain couples TRBV29-1 to TRBJ1-2, with D possibly being TRBD1 (6 bases). This CDR3 has 16 residues. Germline lookup yields CDR1 SQVTM and CDR2 ANQGSEA. Trimming pared 4 bases from V and 5 bases from J, leaving 23 bases between. CDR3 sequence (DNA): TGCAGCGTTGTGGATATATCTGGACAGCCAACTTATGGCTACACCTTC. Translating it yields CSVVDISGQPTYGYTF.

The chain joins TRBV30 to TRBJ2-1; D is perhaps TRBD1 (5 bases). Trimming cost V 2 bases and J 10 bases, with 15 bases left between them. Germline V CDR1 and CDR2: GTSNPN, SVGIG (reference sequence). The CDR3 covers 13 residues. The CDR3 region is CAWSPRQTGEQFF. CDR3 DNA: TGTGCCTGGAGTCCAAGACAGACGGGCGAGCAGTTCTTC.

The chain links TRBV5-4 to TRBJ2-1; the match to TRBD2 covers 10 bases. This CDR3 is 16 amino acids long. V was pared by 6 bases and J by 5 bases, with 11 bases of the junction left unmatched. In germline, CDR1 is SGHNT, CDR2 YYREEE (reference sequence). The DNA of the CDR3 is TGTGCCAGCAAGTTAGCGGGAGGAAGGGCAGACAATGAGCAGTTCTTC. It codes for CASKLAGGRADNEQFF.

V and J are TRBV7-8 and TRBJ1-5, with no clear D. Germline CDR1 SGHVS, CDR2 FQNEAQ. The CDR3 consists of 15 residues. Trimming left V 0 bases short and J 2 bases short, with 8 bases between. The chain's CDR3 is CASSLALTGNQPQHF. CDR3 DNA: TGTGCCAGCAGCTTAGCTTTAACGGGCAATCAGCCCCAGCATTTT.

This clone was recorded once. This CDR3 is CASSLTQGITGELFF. The CDR3 DNA reads TGCGCCAGCAGCTTGACGCAGGGTATAACCGGGGAGCTGTTTTTT. The rearrangement joins TRBV5-1 to TRBJ2-2, with D possibly matching TRBD1 (5 bases). V gave up 1 base and J gave up 5 bases, with 12 bases separating them. The CDR3 spans 15 residues. Germline V gene data show CDR1 as SGHRS and CDR2 as YFSETQ.

CDR3 nucleotide sequence: TGTGCCACCAGTGATGCGGGACTAGCGGGAGTAGAGACCCAGTACTTC. Encoded protein: CATSDAGLAGVETQYF. The V and J genes are TRBV24-1 and TRBJ2-5; 14 positions match TRBD2. CDR3 length: 16 residues. Germline lookup yields CDR1 KGHDR and CDR2 SFDVKD. The ends lost 3 bases at V and 4 bases at J; junction bases unmatched: 3.

The V and J genes are TRBV28 and TRBJ1-4; D not resolved. The germline CDR1 and CDR2 sequences are MDHEN and SYDVKM. V shed 10 bases and J shed 0 bases, with 12 bases lying between them. The CDR3 length is 14 residues. CDR3 DNA: TGTGCCACCCTGACCGGGACAACTAATGAAAAACTGTTTTTT. Its translation is CATLTGTTNEKLFF. Full variable domain (rest looked up from reference TRBV28 and TRBJ1-4): DVKVTQSSRYLVKRTGEKVFLECVQDMDHENMFWYRQDPGLGLRLIYFSYDVKMKEKGDIPEGYSVSREKKERFSLILESASTNQTSMYLCATLTGTTNEKLFFGSGTQLSVL.

This rearrangement joins TRBV18 to TRBJ2-5; TRBD1 matches at 9 bases. The CDR3 spans 16 residues. J was trimmed by 0 bases and V by 5 bases; bases with no gene match: 7. Germline assignment: CDR1 KGHSH and CDR2 LQKENI. This CDR3 reads CASSFLRTGDQETQYF. In nucleotides, the CDR3 is TGTGCCAGCTCATTCCTAAGGACAGGGGACCAAGAGACCCAGTACTTC.

The chain employs TRBV28 and TRBJ1-2, with a tentative D call TRBD1 (5 bases). Germline CDR1 reads MDHEN; CDR2 reads SYDVKM. This CDR3 contains 13 residues. V dropped 6 bases and J dropped 8 bases, with 16 bases sitting between them. This CDR3 reads CASRTGPVRGYTF. The DNA of the CDR3 is TGTGCCAGCAGAACAGGTCCCGTGAGAGGCTACACCTTC.

V and J are TRBV7-3 and TRBJ2-7; TRBD2 might be the D (6 bases). V dropped 5 bases and J dropped 4 bases, with 18 bases sitting between them. Germline V gene lookup returns CDR1 SGHTA and CDR2 FQGTGA. This CDR3 is 15 amino acids long. The CDR3 loop is CASSLTPGAQYEQYF. The CDR3 region has the DNA TGTGCCAGCAGCCTGACACCGGGAGCCCAGTACGAGCAGTACTTC.

The genes are TRBV6-4 and TRBJ1-2; 8 positions match TRBD1. This CDR3 spans 15 amino acids. The germline CDR1 and CDR2 sequences are MRHNA and SNTAGT. The junction had 7 bases not matched to a gene; V was cut back by 0 bases and J by 7 bases. The CDR3 is CASSDSGAGGGGYTF. The CDR3 DNA is TGTGCCAGCAGTGACTCAGGGGCAGGGGGCGGTGGCTACACCTTC.

The chain is built from TRBV30 and TRBJ1-2; D gene ambiguous. Germline CDR1 is GTSNPN and CDR2 is SVGIG (reference sequence). V lost 3 bases, J lost 13 bases, and 15 bases lay in between. The CDR3 runs to 11 residues. The CDR3 DNA reads TGTGCCTGGAGGGCCCGCTGGGCTATCACCTTC. Translated: CAWRARWAITF.

The J gene is TRBJ1-6, the V gene TRBV3-1 (or the pseudogene TRBV3-2); D unclear. V was shortened by 1 base and J by 3 bases, with 4 bases between the two germline ends. CDR1 and CDR2 from the germline V gene are LGHDT and YNNKEL (reference sequence). There are 14 residues in the CDR3. DNA for the CDR3: TGTGCCAGCAGCCAAGGAGTCTATAATTCACCCCTCCACTTT. Encoded protein: CASSQGVYNSPLHF.

The chain is built from TRBV5-1 and TRBJ1-6, with 9 positions matching TRBD1. The V gene end was trimmed by 0 bases and the J gene end by 8 bases; junction bases not matched to a gene: 6. This CDR3 has 16 amino acids. The germline gives CDR1 SGHRS, CDR2 YFSETQ. CDR3 region: CASSLGDRVSYSPLHF. DNA for the CDR3: TGCGCCAGCAGCTTGGGGGACAGGGTATCTTATTCACCCCTCCACTTT.

V gene TRBV14 combines with J gene TRBJ1-2, with D perhaps TRBD1 (5 bases). Trimming stripped 2 bases from V and 4 bases from J, with 11 bases between. Germline loops: CDR1 SGHDN, CDR2 FVKESK. This CDR3 region has 14 residues. The CDR3 sequence: CASSQLQGIYGYTF. CDR3 nucleotides: TGTGCCAGCAGCCAACTCCAGGGAATCTATGGCTACACCTTC.

In its sample, this clone was seen once. V and J are TRBV2 and TRBJ1-6, with D uncertain. The germline V gene has CDR1 SNHLY and CDR2 FYNNEI. Trimming stripped 9 bases from V and 10 bases from J, with 19 bases between. The CDR3 contains 14 residues. The CDR3 DNA follows: TGTGCCAGTTCCGTTCGGAGGGTCGAATCACCCCTCCACTTT. It yields the protein CASSVRRVESPLHF.